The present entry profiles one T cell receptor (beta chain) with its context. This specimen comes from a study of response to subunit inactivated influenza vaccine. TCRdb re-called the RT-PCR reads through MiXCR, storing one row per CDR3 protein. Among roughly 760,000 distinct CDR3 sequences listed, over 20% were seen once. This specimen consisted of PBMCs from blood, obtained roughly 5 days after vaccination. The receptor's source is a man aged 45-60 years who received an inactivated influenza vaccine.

The CDR3 nucleotides read TGCGCCACCTCACCGGGGAGGTCCTACAATGAGCAGTTCTTC. Translation: CATSPGRSYNEQFF. J is TRBJ2-1 and V is TRBV5-1; tentatively, D is TRBD2 (6 bases). Deletions cut 9 bases from V and 1 base from J, with 14 bases between. This CDR3 region has 14 residues. CDR1 is SGHRS and CDR2 is YFSETQ in the germline V gene.